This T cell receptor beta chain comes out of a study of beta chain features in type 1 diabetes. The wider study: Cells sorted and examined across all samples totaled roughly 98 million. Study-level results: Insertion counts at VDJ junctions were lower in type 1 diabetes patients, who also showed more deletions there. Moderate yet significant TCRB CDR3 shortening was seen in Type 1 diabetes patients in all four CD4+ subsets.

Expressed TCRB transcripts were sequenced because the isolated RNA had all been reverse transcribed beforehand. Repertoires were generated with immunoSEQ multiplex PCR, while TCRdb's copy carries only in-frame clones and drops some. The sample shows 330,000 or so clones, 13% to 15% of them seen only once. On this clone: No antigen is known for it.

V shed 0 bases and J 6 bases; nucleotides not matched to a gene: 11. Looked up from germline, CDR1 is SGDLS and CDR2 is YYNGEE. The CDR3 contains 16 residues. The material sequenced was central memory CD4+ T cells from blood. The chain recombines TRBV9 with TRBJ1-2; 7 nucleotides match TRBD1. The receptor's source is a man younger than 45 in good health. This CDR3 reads CASSVGAGDREDGYTF. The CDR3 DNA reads TGTGCCAGCAGCGTAGGGGCCGGTGACAGGGAGGATGGCTACACCTTC. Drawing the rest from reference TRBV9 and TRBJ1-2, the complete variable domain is DSGVTQTPKHLITATGQRVTLRCSPRSGDLSVYWYQQSLDQGLQFLIQYYNGEERAKGNILERFSAQQFPDLHSELNLSSLELGDSALYFCASSVGAGDREDGYTFGSGTRLTVV.